This T cell receptor beta chain is from a study of T cells in Graves' hyperthyroidism and ophthalmopathy (dated by TCRdb to about 2019). As for the study more broadly: Peripheral blood was sampled at the time of initial diagnosis, prior to any treatment. The paper describes TCR Vbeta CDR3 sequencing of around 130 peripheral blood samples, made up of some 40 ophthalmopathy patients, 70 to 75 hyperthyroidism patients and about 17 progressor patients. Prospective prediction of ophthalmopathy was tested in an independent validation cohort consisting of 18 to 20 hyperthyroidism patients and some 17 patients who later progressed to ophthalmopathy. After blood sampling, hyperthyroidism patients were treated with methimazole at a starting dose of 30 mg daily, and ophthalmopathy patients were treated with high-dose intravenous methylprednisolone. Thyroid tissue and blood T-cell repertoires from six Graves' hyperthyroidism patients were also compared in the study. TCR V-J signatures able to tell the groups apart were searched for in a discovery cohort of 100 patients, of whom fewer than 45 had Graves' ophthalmopathy and 57 had stable Graves' hyperthyroidism. The 100 discovery patients were randomly divided into training and test sets at a 7:3 ratio.

The TCR beta CDR3 regions were amplified from the RNA transcripts. For the first round of RT-PCR on the TCR CDR3, the HTBI primer set was used together with the Qiagen OneStep RT-PCR kit. Libraries were constructed in a second round of multiplex PCR, after which size selection and purification were carried out. Paired-end sequencing of the libraries was performed with 100 bp reads on an Illumina HiSeq2000. The authors processed their data as follows. SOAPnuke was used to process the raw data, removing reads that contained adapters or uncalled bases, had a mean Phred below 15, or lacked an exact match to the constant primer or identifier. COPE v1.2.5 was used to merge high-quality paired reads, and clonotypes were defined as unique nucleotide sequences. Clonotypes were aligned to IMGT TRBV, TRBD and TRBJ reference segments using MiTCR v1.1. The analysis was restricted to V-J combinations with a frequency above 0.0001, which together covered 99% to 99.2% of the repertoires. A TCS score was defined as the ratio between F50 (clonal expansion) and ExV (chaos), using BLOSUM62-based TCRdist between CDR3 peptides within each V-J. Welch's t-statistics and random forest reduced fewer than 550 V-J features to 13, which were used in a naive Bayes classifier (R e1071). TCRdb ran its own pipeline on the public reads, namely fastp trimming at Q25 and MiXCR clone calling, and kept in-frame beta chains. Each CDR3 protein appears once, grouped with its most common genes and DNA. For this entry, the V and J calls and clone size follow TCRdb and not the study's own pipeline. The sample table records some 500,000 distinct CDR3 sequences; around 22% of these occur just once. The ten largest clones add up to approximately 10% of the sample.

The paper's findings and limits, for the study overall: No statistical method was used to set the sample size in advance, and investigators knew the group allocation. Most expanded thyroid clonotypes (frequency above 0.001) were also detected in blood, suggesting blood repertoires may reflect thyroid immune responses. In validation, progression to ophthalmopathy was predicted by the model with around 71% sensitivity and 72% to 85% specificity, a median of approximately 6.5 months before onset. A 13 V-J signature model separated ophthalmopathy from stable hyperthyroidism, with 87.88% sensitivity and 81% to 82% specificity in cross-validation and 80%/75% in testing.

There are many counts of this clonotype. The antigen it binds to is not known. Per-base qualities were not stored, and no clone one base away is much larger. The germline V gene yields MNHNS for CDR1 and SASEGT for CDR2. The CDR3 has 15 amino acids, counting the end cysteine and phenylalanine. Just the 45-base CDR3 DNA is kept, in frame starting at base 1. V is reduced by 4 bases and J by 3 bases, leaving a spacing of 13 bases between them. Ophthalmopathy patients had moderately to severely active disease, Clinical Activity Score of at least 3, NOSPECS grade of at least 4, and duration under 3 months. Patients with uncontrolled infections, other autoimmune diseases, pregnancy or lactation were excluded. Clinical symptoms, serum thyroxine and TRAb, thyroid ultrasound, and orbital computed tomography formed the basis for the diagnoses. PBMCs were isolated from roughly 10 ml of fresh peripheral blood by Ficoll-Paque density gradient centrifugation. Total RNA was extracted with Trizol reagent, and quality was checked on an Agilent 2100 Bioanalyzer.

The V gene is TRBV6-1 and the J gene is TRBJ1-5; TRBD1 is a possible D gene, resting on 5 matching bases. The sequenced sample was blood. The sequence was collected from a woman aged 30 to 39 with Graves' ophthalmopathy. This receptor carries the CDR3 CASSVMTDSNQPQHF. In nucleotides, the sequence is TGTGCCAGCAGTGTTATGACAGACTCCAATCAGCCCCAGCATTTT.